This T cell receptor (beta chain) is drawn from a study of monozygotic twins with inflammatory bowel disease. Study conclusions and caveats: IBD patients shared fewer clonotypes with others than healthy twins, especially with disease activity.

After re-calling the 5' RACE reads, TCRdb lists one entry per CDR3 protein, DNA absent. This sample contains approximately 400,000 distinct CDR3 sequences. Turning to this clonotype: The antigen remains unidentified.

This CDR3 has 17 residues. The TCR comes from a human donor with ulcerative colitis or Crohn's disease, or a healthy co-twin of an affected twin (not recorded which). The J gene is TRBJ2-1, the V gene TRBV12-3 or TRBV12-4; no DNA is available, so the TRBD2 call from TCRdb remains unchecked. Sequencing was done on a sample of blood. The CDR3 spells CASSRTSGRTSYNEQFF.